The clone carrying this TCR beta chain was found a few times. The antigen is undetermined. A single record per CDR3 protein comes from TCRdb applying MiXCR to the 5' RACE reads. This table has 550,000 to 700,000 distinct CDR3 sequences, roughly 9.5% appearing once. The data stem from a study of identical twins. Whole-study results and caveats: In cord blood, abundant beta clonotypes had fewer insertions; memory showed no trend.

The CDR3 is made up of 12 amino acids. V was clipped by 3 bases and J by 4 bases, with 9 bases between them. Germline assignment: CDR1 DFQATT and CDR2 SNEGSKA (reference sequence). These data were also filed under a second study, of yellow fever vaccine responses in identical twins.

Sequencing was performed on PBMCs. The sequence was obtained from a woman aged 18-29 years in good health. The gene calls are TRBV20-1 and TRBJ2-5, with D uncertain. The CDR3 sequence is CSASLEGETQYF. The DNA for the CDR3 is TGCAGTGCTAGTCTAGAAGGAGAGACCCAGTACTTC.